This T cell receptor (beta chain) was recorded in a study of T cell clonality in common variable immunodeficiency. Most patients and controls had Caucasian heritage. The V gene end was trimmed by 6 bases and the J gene end by 5 bases; junction bases not matched to a gene: 2. The CDR3 extends over 12 amino acids. At least ten counts were recorded for this clone. From the germline J gene comes the end of the CDR3, since the read stops 3 residues before it. This table comes from immunoSEQ multiplex PCR, and its TCRdb copy is limited to in-frame clones, with some not included. The data list some 80,000 clones, none observed once; 0.75% to 1% falls to the top ten.

V gene TRBV23-1 combines with J gene TRBJ1-1; TRBD1 matches 8 bases. TRBV23-1 qualifies as an ORF whose function is uncertain. The specimen sequenced was peripheral blood mononuclear cells. This clonotype was sampled from a person aged 18-70 years in good health. CDR3 DNA (partial): TGCGCCAGCAGGCGACAGGGGACTGAA. This gives the protein CASRRQGTE. The CDR3 in full is CASRRQGTEAFF.